The source of this TCR beta chain is a study of blood T cell repertoires in COVID-19. V lost 4 bases and J 4 bases, leaving 14 bases between the germline ends. Looked up from germline, CDR1 is SGHRS and CDR2 is YFSETQ. This CDR3 is 15 amino acids long. This clone was counted a single time. The repertoire was sequenced with immunoSEQ multiplex PCR; TCRdb's copy has only in-frame clones and lacks some. The sample holds some 210,000 clones, 92% seen once. The sequencing input was peripheral blood. The sequence derives from a man in his thirties or forties with acute or convalescent COVID-19. The rearrangement links TRBV5-1 to TRBJ2-2; D might be TRBD1 (6 bases). The CDR3 is CASSLTDSLTGELFF. The DNA for the CDR3 is TGCGCCAGCAGCCTGACGGACAGCCTCACCGGGGAGCTGTTTTTT.